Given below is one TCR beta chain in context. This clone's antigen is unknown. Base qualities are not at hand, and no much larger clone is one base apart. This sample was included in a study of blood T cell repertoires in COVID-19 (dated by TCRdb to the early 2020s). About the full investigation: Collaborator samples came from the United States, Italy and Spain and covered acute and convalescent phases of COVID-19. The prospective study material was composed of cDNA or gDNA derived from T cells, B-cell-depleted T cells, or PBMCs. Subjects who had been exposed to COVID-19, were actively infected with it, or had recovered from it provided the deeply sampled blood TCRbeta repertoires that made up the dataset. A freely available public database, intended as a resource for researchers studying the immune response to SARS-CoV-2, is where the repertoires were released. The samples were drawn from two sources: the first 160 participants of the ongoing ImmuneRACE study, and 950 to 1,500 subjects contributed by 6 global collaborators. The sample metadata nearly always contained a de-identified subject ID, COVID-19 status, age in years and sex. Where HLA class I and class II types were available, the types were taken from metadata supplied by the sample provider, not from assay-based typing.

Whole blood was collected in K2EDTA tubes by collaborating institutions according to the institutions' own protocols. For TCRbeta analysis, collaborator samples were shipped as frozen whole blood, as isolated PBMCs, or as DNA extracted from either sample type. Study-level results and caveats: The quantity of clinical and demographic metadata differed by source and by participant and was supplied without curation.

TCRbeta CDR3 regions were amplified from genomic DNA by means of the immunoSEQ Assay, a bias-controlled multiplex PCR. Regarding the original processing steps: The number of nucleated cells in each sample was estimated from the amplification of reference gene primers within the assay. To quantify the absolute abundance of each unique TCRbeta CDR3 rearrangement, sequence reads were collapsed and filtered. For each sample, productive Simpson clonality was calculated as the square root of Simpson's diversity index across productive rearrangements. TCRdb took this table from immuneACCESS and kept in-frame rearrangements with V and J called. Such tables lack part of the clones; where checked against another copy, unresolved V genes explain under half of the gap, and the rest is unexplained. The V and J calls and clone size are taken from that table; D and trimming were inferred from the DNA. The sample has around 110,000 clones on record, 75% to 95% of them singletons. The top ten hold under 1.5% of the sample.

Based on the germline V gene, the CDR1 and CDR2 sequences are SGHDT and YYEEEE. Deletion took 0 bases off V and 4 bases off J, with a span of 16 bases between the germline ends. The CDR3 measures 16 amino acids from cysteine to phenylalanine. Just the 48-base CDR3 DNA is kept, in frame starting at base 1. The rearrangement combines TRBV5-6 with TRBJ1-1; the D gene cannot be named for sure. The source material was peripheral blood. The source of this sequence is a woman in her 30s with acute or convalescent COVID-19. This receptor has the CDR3 CASSLEPRARGTEAFF. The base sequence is TGTGCCAGCAGCTTGGAACCGAGGGCCCGTGGCACTGAAGCTTTCTTT.